A selection of T cell receptor beta chains follows, all from one sample in a study of T-cell reconstitution after alpha-beta-depleted transplantation in children. Each CDR3 protein is one row after TCRdb ran MiXCR on the PCR reads. The sample lists 530,000 or so distinct CDR3 sequences, over 25% occurring once. The sequences come from PBMCs, collected before TCRalphabeta/CD19-depleted stem cell transplant. The source of these receptors is a boy less than two years old with Wiskott-Aldrich syndrome, due to receive a stem cell transplant. Both conserved end residues are part of each CDR3. D genes are given only for firm matches. Clone size, where shown, is once, few, many, or a class for clones that have expanded.

TRBJ1-1	NA	TRBV12-3/TRBV12-4	few	CASSLRGGSPEAFF	TGTGCCAGCAGTTTGCGGGGAGGATCCCCTGAAGCTTTCTTT
TRBJ1-5	TRBD1	TRBV6-5	NA	CASSYSGRGQPQHF	TGTGCCAGCAGTTACTCGGGCAGGGGGCAGCCCCAGCATTTT
TRBJ2-4	TRBD2	TRBV28	few	CASRVAGGAKKNIQYF	TGTGCCAGCAGGGTAGCGGGAGGAGCGAAGAAAAACATTCAGTACTTC
TRBJ2-7	NA	TRBV12-3/TRBV12-4	NA	CASSPLPGGGTYEQYF	TGTGCCAGCAGTCCTCTGCCCGGAGGGGGGACCTACGAGCAGTACTTC
TRBJ2-5	TRBD2	TRBV29-1	few	CSVRGGSETQYF	TGCAGCGTTCGAGGCGGGAGTGAGACCCAGTACTTC
TRBJ2-1	NA	TRBV29-1	few	CSVNLALGFDEQFF	TGCAGCGTTAATCTAGCTTTGGGTTTTGATGAGCAGTTCTTC
TRBJ2-1	TRBD2	TRBV10-1	few	CASSWSGRDNEQFF	TGCGCCAGCAGTTGGAGCGGGAGGGACAATGAGCAGTTCTTC
TRBJ2-7	TRBD1	TRBV13	NA	CTSSLIRDRTNLSSYEQYF	TGTACCAGCAGTCTTATCCGGGACAGGACTAACTTAAGCTCCTACGAGCAGTACTTC
TRBJ2-1	NA	TRBV7-9	few	CASSLGSANEQFF	TGTGCCAGCAGCTTAGGTAGCGCCAATGAGCAGTTCTTC
TRBJ2-1	NA	TRBV7-6	NA	CASSLAGFSEYEQFF	TGTGCCAGCAGCTTAGCCGGGTTTAGCGAGTATGAGCAGTTCTTC
TRBJ2-2	TRBD1	TRBV4-2	few	CASSPQTGGTGELFF	TGTGCCAGCAGCCCTCAGACAGGGGGCACCGGGGAGCTGTTTTTT
TRBJ2-1	NA	TRBV7-3	many	CASSLSRNEQFF	TGTGCCAGCAGCTTATCTCGAAATGAGCAGTTCTTC
TRBJ2-5	NA	TRBV20-1	NA	CSAGGETGPKTQYF	TGCAGTGCTGGGGGAGAGACCGGACCAAAGACCCAGTACTTC
TRBJ2-1	NA	TRBV6-5	NA	CAAKSSYNEQFF	TGTGCCGCAAAAAGCTCCTACAATGAGCAGTTCTTC
TRBJ2-7	TRBD2	TRBV29-1	NA	CSVATSGSSYEQYF	TGCAGCGTGGCGACTAGCGGGAGCTCCTACGAGCAGTACTTC
TRBJ2-1	NA	TRBV27	few	CASSQATVYNEQFF	TGTGCCAGCAGTCAAGCGACAGTCTACAATGAGCAGTTCTTC
TRBJ2-3	TRBD1	TRBV2	NA	CASSETGEGTDTQYF	TGTGCCAGCAGCGAGACAGGGGAAGGCACAGATACGCAGTATTTT
TRBJ1-4	NA	TRBV5-1	NA	CASSRFPVGNLGNEKLFF	TGCGCCAGCAGCAGATTCCCTGTGGGCAATCTGGGGAATGAAAAACTGTTTTTT
TRBJ1-6	TRBD1	TRBV7-2	NA	CASSLGRTGAMSSPLHF	TGTGCCAGCAGCTTAGGCCGGACAGGGGCTATGTCTTCACCCCTCCACTTT
TRBJ1-2	NA	TRBV12-3/TRBV12-4	few	CASSPQAGEGYGYTF	TGTGCCAGCAGTCCACAAGCGGGGGAGGGCTATGGCTACACCTTC
TRBJ2-1	TRBD2	TRBV7-9	few	CASSLESSGRAYNEQFF	TGTGCCAGCAGCTTGGAATCTAGCGGGAGGGCCTACAATGAGCAGTTCTTC
TRBJ1-5	NA	TRBV20-1	NA	CSARAGIGDQPQHF	TGCAGTGCTAGGGCCGGGATAGGGGACCAGCCCCAGCATTTT
TRBJ2-1	TRBD2	TRBV12-3/TRBV12-4	few	CASSYLAGGYNEQFF	TGTGCCAGCAGTTATTTAGCGGGAGGGTACAATGAGCAGTTCTTC
TRBJ1-1	NA	TRBV18	few	CASSPPSATEAFF	TGTGCCAGCTCACCACCGAGCGCCACTGAAGCTTTCTTT
TRBJ1-1	NA	TRBV12-3/TRBV12-4	few	CASINPGGNTEAFF	TGTGCCAGCATTAACCCGGGAGGGAACACTGAAGCTTTCTTT
TRBJ2-7	NA	TRBV20-1	few	CSAKRQVGEQYF	TGCAGTGCTAAGAGGCAGGTGGGGGAGCAGTACTTC
TRBJ2-5	NA	TRBV5-5	NA	CASSLVVLGETQYF	TGTGCCAGCAGCTTGGTAGTCCTGGGAGAGACCCAGTACTTC
TRBJ2-1	TRBD2	TRBV4-2	few	CASSQSRGGSNEQFF	TGTGCCAGCAGCCAATCAAGGGGCGGGAGTAATGAGCAGTTCTTC
TRBJ2-5	TRBD1	TRBV5-1	few	CASSLTGGPRETQYF	TGCGCCAGCAGCTTGACAGGGGGCCCAAGGGAGACCCAGTACTTC
TRBJ2-7	NA	TRBV2	NA	CAIKPGLSEQYF	TGTGCCATCAAACCCGGACTTTCCGAGCAGTACTTC
TRBJ1-2	TRBD1	TRBV5-4	few	CASSLGPTGTGNYGYTF	TGTGCCAGCAGCTTGGGACCCACCGGGACAGGAAACTATGGCTACACCTTC
TRBJ1-6	NA	TRBV28	NA	CASRSGSGSPLHF	TGTGCCAGCCGTTCGGGATCGGGTTCACCCCTCCACTTT
TRBJ2-2	TRBD2	TRBV5-1	few	CASSHSSGANTGELFF	TGCGCCAGCAGCCACTCTAGCGGGGCGAACACCGGGGAGCTGTTTTTT
TRBJ2-2	NA	TRBV7-4	NA	CASSLGTPGDTGELFF	TGTGCCAGCAGCCTTGGGACACCTGGGGACACCGGGGAGCTGTTTTTT
TRBJ2-1	TRBD1	TRBV29-1	few	CSVYGQGRNEQFF	TGCAGCGTCTATGGACAGGGAAGGAATGAGCAGTTCTTC
TRBJ1-2	NA	TRBV11-2	once	CASSLEVASWGYTF	TGTGCCAGCAGCTTAGAGGTTGCGTCCTGGGGCTACACCTTC
TRBJ2-3	TRBD2	TRBV4-2	few	CASSQNLAEGDTQYF	TGTGCCAGCAGCCAAAATCTAGCGGAGGGTGATACGCAGTATTTT
TRBJ2-7	NA	TRBV20-1	NA	CSARDRLGVSEQYF	TGCAGTGCTAGAGATCGGCTAGGAGTCAGCGAGCAGTACTTC
TRBJ2-1	NA	TRBV3-1	NA	CASSQVAHEQFF	TGTGCCAGCAGCCAAGTCGCGCATGAGCAGTTCTTC
TRBJ2-1	TRBD2	TRBV14	NA	CASSPRGVYYNEQFF	TGTGCCAGCAGCCCTCGGGGGGTATACTACAATGAGCAGTTCTTC
TRBJ2-5	TRBD1	TRBV29-1	NA	CSVYFPDRGETQYF	TGCAGCGTTTATTTTCCGGACAGGGGAGAGACCCAGTACTTC
TRBJ2-1	TRBD2	TRBV20-1	NA	CSARSLAGGYNEQFF	TGCAGTGCTAGGTCTTTAGCGGGAGGGTACAATGAGCAGTTCTTC
TRBJ2-3	NA	TRBV7-2	NA	CASSLKSGAGGTDTQYF	TGTGCCAGCAGCTTAAAGTCTGGGGCAGGGGGCACAGATACGCAGTATTTT
TRBJ2-2	NA	TRBV5-1	NA	CASSLNRVTGELFF	TGCGCCAGCAGCCTCAACAGGGTTACCGGGGAGCTGTTTTTT
TRBJ1-5	NA	TRBV7-8	few	CASSVLGRGQGQPQHF	TGTGCCAGCAGCGTCCTAGGGCGGGGACAAGGGCAGCCCCAGCATTTT
TRBJ2-7	NA	TRBV12-3/TRBV12-4	NA	CASSRGGGVPYEQYF	TGTGCCAGCAGTAGAGGTGGGGGAGTCCCCTACGAGCAGTACTTC
TRBJ1-1	NA	TRBV12-3/TRBV12-4	NA	CASSFNRVDTEAFF	TGTGCCAGCAGTTTCAACAGGGTTGACACTGAAGCTTTCTTT
TRBJ1-6	TRBD1	TRBV28	few	CASSLDWAGGVLALHF	TGTGCCAGCAGTTTAGATTGGGCAGGGGGCGTTTTGGCCCTCCACTTT